The 10 T cell receptor beta chains below come from one sample, sequenced in a study of cytomegalovirus exposure and HLA in healthy donors. It was with 60 Vbeta and 13 Jbeta primers that the PCR ran. Method: immunoSEQ multiplex PCR; TCRdb's copy keeps in-frame clones and lacks some. The repertoire consists of around 100,000 clones, with 73% occurring once and the leading ten covering more than 3%. The sample taken for sequencing was PBMCs. The receptors were sampled from a man aged 35 to 55 in good health and CMV-seronegative.

The chain combines TRBV7-9 with TRBJ2-7; 13 bases agree with TRBD2. Germline lookup yields CDR1 SEHNR and CDR2 FQNEAQ (reference sequence). The CDR3 runs to 16 residues. V was pared by 4 bases and J by 5 bases, with 8 bases of the junction left unmatched. The CDR3 spells CASSSGRTSGGDEQYF. The CDR3 DNA reads as TGTGCCAGCAGCTCAGGACGGACTAGCGGGGGTGACGAGCAGTACTTC.

This chain joins TRBV4-2 and TRBJ2-2; 15 bases map to TRBD2. The CDR3 contains 19 residues. Germline V gene sequence: CDR1 LGHNA, CDR2 YNFKEQ. V trimming: 5 bases; J trimming: 5 bases; junction bases outside the gene matches: 12. The CDR3 sequence is CASSYRYWTSGGATGELFF. In nucleotides, the CDR3 is TGTGCCAGCAGCTACCGATATTGGACTAGCGGGGGGGCTACCGGGGAGCTGTTTTTT.

This chain uses TRBV27 with TRBJ2-7, with a weak D call TRBD1 (6 bases). CDR3 length equals 14 residues. Between the trimmed V and J ends, which lost 8 bases and 1 base, there was a span of 15 bases. Looked up from germline, CDR1 is MNHEY and CDR2 is SMNVEV (reference sequence). As DNA, the CDR3 is TGTGCCAGCTCCTCCTTCAGGGGTTCCTACGAGCAGTACTTC. Its translation: CASSSFRGSYEQYF.

The chain is built from TRBV7-8 and TRBJ1-5, with D unresolved. The CDR3 is made up of 14 amino acids. Between the trimmed V and J ends, which lost 5 bases and 4 bases, there was a span of 12 bases. Germline assignment: CDR1 SGHVS and CDR2 FQNEAQ. The CDR3 loop is CASSPSWRNQPQHF. The CDR3 nucleotides read TGTGCCAGCAGCCCCAGCTGGAGGAATCAGCCCCAGCATTTT.

The rearrangement joins TRBV6-4 to TRBJ1-1; no clear D gene. The V gene's germline CDR1 is MRHNA and CDR2 SNTAGT. CDR3 size: 9 residues. The CDR3 loop is CPGDTEAFF. The CDR3 DNA reads TGTCCCGGGGACACTGAAGCTTTCTTT.

The chain links TRBV28 to TRBJ1-5; D gene ambiguous. The CDR3 is 14 residues long. Germline V gene data show CDR1 as MDHEN and CDR2 as SYDVKM. Between the trimmed V and J ends, which lost 5 bases and 0 bases, there was a span of 8 bases. CDR3 coding DNA: TGTGCCAGCAGTCCCTACAGTAGCAATCAGCCCCAGCATTTT. Its translation is CASSPYSSNQPQHF.

This clone has more than one count but fewer than ten. The CDR3 DNA follows: TGTGCCAGCAGCTCAGGGGATTCCTACGAGCAGTACTTC. Translated, it gives CASSSGDSYEQYF. The gene calls are TRBV7-9 and TRBJ2-7, with D possibly TRBD1 on 6 matching bases. This CDR3 region has 13 residues. Trimming shortened V by 4 bases and J by 1 base, and 8 bases separated the two germline ends. Per germline, CDR1 SEHNR and CDR2 FQNEAQ (reference sequence).

The rearrangement joins TRBV6-6 to TRBJ2-1, with TRBD1 matching 7 bases. J gave up 7 bases and V 2 bases, and 11 bases lay outside the gene matches. CDR1 and CDR2 from the germline V gene are MNHNY and SVGAGI (reference sequence). CDR3 length: 16 residues. The CDR3 nucleotides read TGTGCCAGCAGTTACGAGACAGGGAAGGGGCAGAATGAGCAGTTCTTC. This encodes CASSYETGKGQNEQFF.

This chain links TRBV25-1 with TRBJ1-1; tentatively, D is TRBD1 (6 bases). V shed 2 bases and J shed 1 base, with 11 bases lying between them. Germline lookup yields CDR1 MGHDK and CDR2 SYGVNS. This CDR3 has 15 residues. In DNA form, the CDR3 reads TGTGCCAGCAGTGAACCTGGGACATCGAACACTGAAGCTTTCTTT. It codes for CASSEPGTSNTEAFF.

The chain recombines TRBV2 with TRBJ1-2; 9 positions match TRBD1. This CDR3 region has 16 residues. After removal of 4 bases from V and 6 bases from J, the junction contained 12 bases not matched to a gene. Germline lookup yields CDR1 SNHLY and CDR2 FYNNEI. DNA of the CDR3: TGTGCCAGCAGTGGGGACAGGGATCCTTTTTTGAATGGCTACACCTTC. This gives the protein CASSGDRDPFLNGYTF. The full variable domain, rest sourced from reference TRBV2 and TRBJ1-2, is EPEVTQTPSHQVTQMGQEVILRCVPISNHLYFYWYRQILGQKVEFLVSFYNNEISEKSEIFDDQFSVERPDGSNFTLKIRSTKLEDSAMYFCASSGDRDPFLNGYTFGSGTRLTVV.